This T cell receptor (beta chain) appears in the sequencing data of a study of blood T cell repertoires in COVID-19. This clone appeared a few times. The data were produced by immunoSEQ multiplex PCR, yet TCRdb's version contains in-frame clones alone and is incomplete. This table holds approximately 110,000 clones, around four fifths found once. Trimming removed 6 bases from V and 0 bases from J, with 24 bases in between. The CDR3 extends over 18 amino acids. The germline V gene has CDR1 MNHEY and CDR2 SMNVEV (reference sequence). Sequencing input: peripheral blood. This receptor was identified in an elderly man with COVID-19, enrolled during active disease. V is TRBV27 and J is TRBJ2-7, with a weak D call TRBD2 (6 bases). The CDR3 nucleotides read TGTGCCAGCAGACCTGACGCGGGGCACCCCCGTGGCTCCTACGAGCAGTACTTC. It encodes CASRPDAGHPRGSYEQYF.